This TCR beta chain was identified during a study of OX40 agonist ivuxolimab in advanced cancers. Study-level points and caveats: Both CD4+ and CD8+ T cell populations in blood had undergone clonal expansion by week 6 at 0.1 to 3.0 mg/kg.

V lost 2 bases, J lost 2 bases, and 8 bases lay in between. Germline assignment: CDR1 SGHDT and CDR2 YYEEEE. CDR3 length equals 13 residues. A remark on this clone: As yet, its antigen is unknown.

The assay was immunoSEQ multiplex PCR, and TCRdb's table has in-frame clones only and misses some. The sample contains around 31,000 clones, 75% to 90% of which appear only once. The sequencing used CD4+ or CD8+ T cells sorted from blood, collected in a trial of the OX40 agonist ivuxolimab. The receptor comes from an adult with an advanced solid tumor such as melanoma, head and neck, liver or kidney cancer. The chain employs TRBV5-6 and TRBJ2-7; D possibly corresponds to TRBD2 (5 bases). The CDR3 coding sequence is TGTGCCAGCAGCTTCGGGGATCCCTACGAGCAGTACTTC. This encodes CASSFGDPYEQYF.